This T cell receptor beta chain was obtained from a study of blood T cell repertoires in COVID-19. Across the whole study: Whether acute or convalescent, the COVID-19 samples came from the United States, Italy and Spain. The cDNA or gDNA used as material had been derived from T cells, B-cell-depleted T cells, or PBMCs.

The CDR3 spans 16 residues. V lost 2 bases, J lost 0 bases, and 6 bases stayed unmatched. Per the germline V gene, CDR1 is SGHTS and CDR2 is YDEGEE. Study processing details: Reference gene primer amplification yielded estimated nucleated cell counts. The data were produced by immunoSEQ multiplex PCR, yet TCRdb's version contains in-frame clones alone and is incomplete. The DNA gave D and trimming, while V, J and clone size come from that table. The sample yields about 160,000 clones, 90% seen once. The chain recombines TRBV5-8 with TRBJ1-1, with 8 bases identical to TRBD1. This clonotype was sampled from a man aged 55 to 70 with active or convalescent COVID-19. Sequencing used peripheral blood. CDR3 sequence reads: CASSFGQGRMNTEAFF. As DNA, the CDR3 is TGTGCCAGCAGCTTTGGACAGGGAAGGATGAACACTGAAGCTTTCTTT.